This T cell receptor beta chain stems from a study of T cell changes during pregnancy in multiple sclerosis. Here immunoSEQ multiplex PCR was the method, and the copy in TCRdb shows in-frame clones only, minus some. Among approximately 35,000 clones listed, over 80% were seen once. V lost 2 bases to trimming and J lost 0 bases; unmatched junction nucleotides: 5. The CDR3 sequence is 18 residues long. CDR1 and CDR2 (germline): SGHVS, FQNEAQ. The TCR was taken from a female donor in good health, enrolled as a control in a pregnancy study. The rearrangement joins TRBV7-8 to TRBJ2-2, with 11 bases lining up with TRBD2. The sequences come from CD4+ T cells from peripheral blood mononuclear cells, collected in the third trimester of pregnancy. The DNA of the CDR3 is TGTGCCAGCAGCTTAACTAGACTAGCGGGGTCGAACACCGGGGAGCTGTTTTTT. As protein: CASSLTRLAGSNTGELFF. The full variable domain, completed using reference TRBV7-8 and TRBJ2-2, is GAGVSQSPRYKVAKRGQDVALRCDPISGHVSLFWYQQALGQGPEFLTYFQNEAQLDKSGLPSDRFFAERPEGSVSTLKIQRTQQEDSAVYLCASSLTRLAGSNTGELFFGEGSRLTVL.